Sequencing of this TCR beta chain was carried out in a study of shared clonotypes between healthy human individuals. Looking at the study overall: Researchers drew samples from a couple of women and three men aged 18 to 49.

CDR1 is SNHLY, CDR2 FYNNEI, per germline. The junction had 17 bases not matched to a gene; V was cut back by 0 bases and J by 0 bases. The CDR3 has 20 residues. This clone was found many times. Its target is not known. TCRdb's copy holds only in-frame clones and misses some; the assay was immunoSEQ multiplex PCR. The data show approximately 980,000 clones, more than 75% seen once. Study results and caveats: Tissue TCR repertoires likely differ from these blood-only repertoires. Larger estimated richness was generally recorded for naive subsets relative to memory subsets.

The chain couples TRBV2 to TRBJ2-7; 7 nucleotides agree with TRBD2. The sample was memory CD4+ T cells sorted from blood. Subset described: CD45RA-negative fraction. This clonotype was sampled from a man aged 18 to 29 in good health. For the CDR3, the DNA is TGTGCCAGCAGTGAAGCGAGAGCAGGGAGGGGATCTTTATACTCCTACGAGCAGTACTTC. This codes for CASSEARAGRGSLYSYEQYF. The entire variable domain, with the rest obtained from reference TRBV2 and TRBJ2-7, is as follows: EPEVTQTPSHQVTQMGQEVILRCVPISNHLYFYWYRQILGQKVEFLVSFYNNEISEKSEIFDDQFSVERPDGSNFTLKIRSTKLEDSAMYFCASSEARAGRGSLYSYEQYFGPGTRLTVT.